Listed below are T cell receptor beta chains from one sample, sequenced in a study of CD8 T cells in Susac syndrome. MiXCR was run by TCRdb on the immunoSEQ multiplex PCR reads, yielding one entry per CDR3 protein. The table shows about 210,000 distinct CDR3 sequences, with 95% occurring only once. The material sequenced was CD4+ T cells from PBMCs. The receptors were sampled from a human donor with multiple sclerosis. Both conserved end residues are trimmed from each CDR3.

V gene: TRBV27
CDR3 length: 13
CDR3 protein: ASSLVLVGANEQF

V gene: TRBV3-1
CDR3 length: 14
CDR3 protein: ASTLAGAPNTGELF

V gene: TRBV27
CDR3 length: 13
CDR3 protein: ASSLTTGGYSPLH

V gene: TRBV7-2
CDR3 length: 13
CDR3 protein: ASSLGGANNSPLH

V gene: TRBV29-1
CDR3 length: 10
CDR3 protein: SAGQGISEAF

V gene: TRBV29-1
CDR3 length: 10
CDR3 protein: SVDSLFYGYT

V gene: TRBV3-1
CDR3 length: 13
CDR3 protein: ASSQLPGANYGYT

V gene: TRBV23-1
CDR3 length: 12
CDR3 protein: ASSPSRVSVEQY

V gene: TRBV29-1
CDR3 length: 13
CDR3 protein: SVKGTSGDQETQY

V gene: TRBV3-1
CDR3 length: 14
CDR3 protein: ASSQARTPGTDTQY

V gene: TRBV3-1
CDR3 length: 13
CDR3 protein: ASSQDKRTTYEQY

V gene: TRBV29-1
CDR3 length: 9
CDR3 protein: SVDAGYEQY

V gene: TRBV20-1
CDR3 length: 11
CDR3 protein: SASQDREYEQY

V gene: TRBV29-1
CDR3 length: 11
CDR3 protein: SAGTSLAETQY

V gene: TRBV20-1
CDR3 length: 13
CDR3 protein: SAPGLTGGTDTQY

V gene: TRBV2
CDR3 length: 11
CDR3 protein: ASTGQGGETQY

V gene: TRBV14
CDR3 length: 14
CDR3 protein: ASSQRRVGNTGELF

V gene: TRBV3-1
CDR3 length: 12
CDR3 protein: ASSQDGTGGEQY

V gene: TRBV25-1
CDR3 length: 11
CDR3 protein: ASSELAGETQY

V gene: TRBV20-1
CDR3 length: 11
CDR3 protein: SALTGANTEAF

V gene: TRBV3-1
CDR3 length: 13
CDR3 protein: ASSQESAGVNEQF

V gene: TRBV7-9
CDR3 length: 14
CDR3 protein: ASSSGTSGRADTQY

V gene: TRBV12-3/TRBV12-4
CDR3 length: 11
CDR3 protein: ASSLGTGSIYT

V gene: TRBV28
CDR3 length: 12
CDR3 protein: ASRLAGIGNEQF

V gene: TRBV7-2
CDR3 length: 11
CDR3 protein: AGTSGPTGELF

V gene: TRBV6-1
CDR3 length: 12
CDR3 protein: ASSEGGAGETQY

V gene: TRBV5-6
CDR3 length: 12
CDR3 protein: ASSLVAGSYEQY

V gene: TRBV29-1
CDR3 length: 11
CDR3 protein: SVAMGKIYEQY

V gene: TRBV6-2/TRBV6-3
CDR3 length: 10
CDR3 protein: ASSFRVNEQF

V gene: TRBV3-1
CDR3 length: 17
CDR3 protein: ASSQEFRTSGGQTDTQY

V gene: TRBV9
CDR3 length: 16
CDR3 protein: ASSVAASGGISTDTQY

V gene: TRBV9
CDR3 length: 13
CDR3 protein: ASSVQGAPGNTIY

V gene: TRBV20-1
CDR3 length: 10
CDR3 protein: SASPPPGVQF

V gene: TRBV2
CDR3 length: 13
CDR3 protein: ASKGLAGAAYEQY

V gene: TRBV29-1
CDR3 length: 12
CDR3 protein: SGETGALYNEQF

V gene: TRBV3-1
CDR3 length: 14
CDR3 protein: ASSQAWGQGYNEQF

V gene: TRBV27
CDR3 length: 13
CDR3 protein: ASSSFSNTGGEQY

V gene: TRBV7-9
CDR3 length: 13
CDR3 protein: ASSAQQGMNTEAF

V gene: TRBV20-1
CDR3 length: 10
CDR3 protein: SARAGRVEQY

V gene: TRBV5-1
CDR3 length: 12
CDR3 protein: ASSQPGQGTEAF

V gene: TRBV28
CDR3 length: 13
CDR3 protein: ASSPSTDGRYGYT

V gene: TRBV7-3
CDR3 length: 15
CDR3 protein: ASSFIIQHRGGQPQH

V gene: TRBV15
CDR3 length: 17
CDR3 protein: ATSRDLTQPEGRYNEQF

V gene: TRBV20-1
CDR3 length: 13
CDR3 protein: SASPPVWGGDTQY

V gene: TRBV20-1
CDR3 length: 13
CDR3 protein: SARTSGGNTDTQY

V gene: TRBV18
CDR3 length: 13
CDR3 protein: ASSPQQGDRYGYT

V gene: TRBV15
CDR3 length: 15
CDR3 protein: ATSRGSGTNLYNEQF

V gene: TRBV19
CDR3 length: 9
CDR3 protein: ASTGKDTQY

V gene: TRBV11-2
CDR3 length: 12
CDR3 protein: ASRWGQGLGTQY

V gene: TRBV5-1
CDR3 length: 14
CDR3 protein: ASSPLTGTEAYEQY

V gene: TRBV20-1
CDR3 length: 11
CDR3 protein: SARAAGTDTQY

V gene: TRBV2
CDR3 length: 11
CDR3 protein: ASSLENTGELF

V gene: TRBV15
CDR3 length: 15
CDR3 protein: ATSREGTGTSTDTQY

V gene: TRBV4-1
CDR3 length: 13
CDR3 protein: ASSRLFSDTDTQY

V gene: TRBV5-1
CDR3 length: 16
CDR3 protein: ASSLWRGLAGRQETQY

V gene: TRBV20-1
CDR3 length: 12
CDR3 protein: SARAGGAGETQY

V gene: TRBV9
CDR3 length: 12
CDR3 protein: ASSVDQVEGEQF

V gene: TRBV11-2
CDR3 length: 11
CDR3 protein: ASSPSGVGEQF

V gene: TRBV12-3/TRBV12-4
CDR3 length: 13
CDR3 protein: ASTNTRPGANVLT

V gene: TRBV2
CDR3 length: 9
CDR3 protein: ASRGEGPQH